This T cell receptor (beta chain) was documented in a study of siplizumab effects on memory and regulatory T cells. Study-level findings and limits: The study found that siplizumab significantly reduced alloreactive sequences traceable to unstimulated CD4+ memory cells. A naive or memory phenotype could not be assigned to roughly 75-97% of the proliferating CD4+ or CD8+ clones.

Germline lookup yields CDR1 MDHEN and CDR2 SYDVKM. Unmatched junction bases numbered 4, after V lost 5 bases and J lost 3 bases. CDR3 length: 14 amino acids. On this clone: Its antigen is still unknown.

The protocol was immunoSEQ multiplex PCR, while the TCRdb copy is restricted to in-frame clones and leaves out a portion. The data show about 69,000 clones, with approximately 88% seen just once and 1.5% to 2% held by the top ten. The TCR sequence derives from a human donor in good health. The chain has TRBV28 and TRBJ1-1, with 9 bases lining up with TRBD1. The specimen sequenced was Tregs sorted from blood. DNA for the CDR3: TGTGCCAGCAGTCCGACAGGGGGTTACACTGAAGCTTTCTTT. Protein: CASSPTGGYTEAFF.